The clone carrying this TCR beta chain was seen just once. What it binds is not known. People who had autoimmune disease history or systemic immunosuppression were excluded. This record belongs to a study of OX40 agonist ivuxolimab in advanced cancers. Clones were read by immunoSEQ multiplex PCR, and TCRdb kept only the in-frame ones, dropping some. Of more than 70,000 clones in the sample, around 80% are singletons; the top ten hold around 5%. J lost 9 bases, V lost 1 base, and 8 bases had no gene match. The germline gives CDR1 MDHEN, CDR2 SYDVKM. The CDR3 has 15 residues. Study-wide points: At 0.1 to 3.0 mg/kg, CD4+ and CD8+ blood T cells expanded clonally by week 6.

Specimen: CD4+ or CD8+ T cells sorted from blood, collected in a trial of the OX40 agonist ivuxolimab. This sequence was found in an adult with an advanced solid tumor such as melanoma, head and neck, liver or kidney cancer. V usage is TRBV28 and J usage is TRBJ2-1; 8 bases line up with TRBD2. This CDR3 is CASSLSGGGRFEQFF. As DNA, the CDR3 is TGTGCCAGCAGTTTATCGGGAGGGGGGCGGTTTGAGCAGTTCTTC.